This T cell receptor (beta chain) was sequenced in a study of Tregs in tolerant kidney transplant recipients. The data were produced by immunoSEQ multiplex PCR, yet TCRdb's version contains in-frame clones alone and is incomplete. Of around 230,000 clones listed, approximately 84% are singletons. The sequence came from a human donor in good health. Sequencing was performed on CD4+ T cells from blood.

The CDR3 sequence: CASSLTGSGANVLTF. The CDR3 nucleotides read TGTGCCAGCTCGCTCACAGGGTCTGGGGCCAACGTCCTGACTTTC. The J gene is TRBJ2-6, the V gene TRBV18; TRBD1 is a possible D gene (6 bases). Germline values: CDR1 KGHSH, CDR2 LQKENI. With 6 bases removed from V and 1 base from J, the gap between germline ends came to 10 bases. This CDR3 has 15 amino acids.